This is a list of T cell receptor beta chains from one sample in a study of T cells in narcolepsy. This table comes from immunoSEQ multiplex PCR, and its TCRdb copy is limited to in-frame clones, with some not included. The table records around 20,000 clones, 80% to 85% of them present only once. What was sequenced was memory (CD45RA-) CD4+ T cells from blood. These receptors all stem from a human donor in good health. The conserved cysteine and the conserved F or W are not part of the CDR3 here. Each record gives: J gene, V gene, CDR3 protein.

J gene: TRBJ2-1
V gene: TRBV6-5
CDR3 protein: ASSYGQGSSYNEQF

J gene: TRBJ2-7
V gene: TRBV7-2
CDR3 protein: ASSTQDYEQY

J gene: TRBJ1-3
V gene: TRBV5-1
CDR3 protein: ASSPRGTGAGNTIY

J gene: TRBJ2-7
V gene: TRBV5-6
CDR3 protein: ASSLLGDIPYEQC

J gene: TRBJ2-5
V gene: TRBV7-9
CDR3 protein: ASSLGPLGHQETQY

J gene: TRBJ2-3
V gene: TRBV4-2
CDR3 protein: ASSHRQGTDTQY

J gene: TRBJ2-2
V gene: TRBV30
CDR3 protein: AWSGYNTGELF

J gene: TRBJ1-5
V gene: TRBV29-1
CDR3 protein: SVRYSNQPQH

J gene: TRBJ2-7
V gene: TRBV5-6
CDR3 protein: ASSSPLAGNSYEQY

J gene: TRBJ2-1
V gene: TRBV5-4
CDR3 protein: ASSDPPSYNEQF

J gene: TRBJ1-1
V gene: TRBV27
CDR3 protein: ASSKRRQAHTEAF

J gene: TRBJ2-2
V gene: TRBV7-9
CDR3 protein: VSSSTGVRTGELF

J gene: TRBJ1-1
V gene: TRBV7-2
CDR3 protein: ASSQKSNTEAF

J gene: TRBJ1-1
V gene: TRBV6-5
CDR3 protein: ASTRYTEAF

J gene: TRBJ1-6
V gene: TRBV27
CDR3 protein: ASSLSTRTGNHSPLH

J gene: TRBJ2-7
V gene: TRBV6-1
CDR3 protein: ASSEGHTYEQY

J gene: TRBJ1-6
V gene: TRBV27
CDR3 protein: ASSFRPGANSPLH

J gene: TRBJ2-1
V gene: TRBV2
CDR3 protein: ASRRGTSNEQF

J gene: TRBJ1-4
V gene: TRBV7-9
CDR3 protein: ASREVATNEKLF

J gene: TRBJ2-1
V gene: TRBV10-3
CDR3 protein: AIRAPGPEGNEQF

J gene: TRBJ2-2
V gene: TRBV5-1
CDR3 protein: ASARLAGVGTGELF

J gene: TRBJ2-2
V gene: TRBV5-1
CDR3 protein: ASSAGKGRRTGELF

J gene: TRBJ2-3
V gene: TRBV5-1
CDR3 protein: ASGRQGAGDTQY

J gene: TRBJ1-6
V gene: TRBV7-8
CDR3 protein: ASSPYHSAFYNSPLH

J gene: TRBJ2-5
V gene: TRBV5-6
CDR3 protein: ASRTGLWQETQY

J gene: TRBJ2-7
V gene: TRBV9
CDR3 protein: ASSEQGLPYEQY

J gene: TRBJ1-1
V gene: TRBV4-3
CDR3 protein: ASSQEPQGSNTEAF

J gene: TRBJ2-2
V gene: TRBV5-4
CDR3 protein: ASSLGSVGRGTGELF

J gene: TRBJ2-5
V gene: TRBV4-1
CDR3 protein: ASSQDPGGETQY

J gene: TRBJ2-7
V gene: TRBV6-5
CDR3 protein: ASSYLGDVY

J gene: TRBJ2-5
V gene: TRBV2
CDR3 protein: ASSEAGSETQY

J gene: TRBJ1-2
V gene: TRBV13
CDR3 protein: ASSLERGGYT

J gene: TRBJ1-6
V gene: TRBV28
CDR3 protein: ASRTGNPPPH

J gene: TRBJ2-7
V gene: TRBV6-5
CDR3 protein: ASSYRFSSYEQY

J gene: TRBJ1-1
V gene: TRBV9
CDR3 protein: ASSVDIMNTEAF

J gene: TRBJ1-1
V gene: TRBV6-4
CDR3 protein: ASKVGTGGTEAF

J gene: TRBJ1-6
V gene: TRBV6-5
CDR3 protein: ASSYRTIYNSPLH

J gene: TRBJ2-7
V gene: TRBV10-3
CDR3 protein: AISEYRQGYEQY

J gene: TRBJ1-1
V gene: TRBV20-1
CDR3 protein: SARPRTEAF

J gene: TRBJ2-1
V gene: TRBV5-6
CDR3 protein: ASSLALAGVQYEQF

J gene: TRBJ1-3
V gene: TRBV5-1
CDR3 protein: ASSSFPSSGNTIY

J gene: TRBJ1-6
V gene: TRBV4-3
CDR3 protein: ASSQEWIRDRKHNSPLH

J gene: TRBJ2-7
V gene: TRBV7-9
CDR3 protein: ASRRSGVAFGEQY

J gene: TRBJ2-7
V gene: TRBV4-2
CDR3 protein: ASSQSGTSGLEQY

J gene: TRBJ2-7
V gene: TRBV19
CDR3 protein: ASSIFGGGSSYEQY

J gene: TRBJ1-1
V gene: TRBV18
CDR3 protein: ASSPSGGAYTEAF

J gene: TRBJ1-2
V gene: TRBV6-6
CDR3 protein: ASSRTGGSGYT